This T cell receptor (beta chain) originates from a study of T cell responses to AZD1222 COVID-19 vaccine. General study results and limits: Following two doses of AZD1222, Spike-specific TCR breadth and depth rose. Donors were largely white British and mainly female; clonal diversity was possibly underestimated.

CDR1 is SGHRS, CDR2 YFSETQ, per germline. Trimming took 0 bases from V and 3 from J, leaving 7 bases between them. CDR3 size: 14 residues. This clone was recorded a few times. Its antigen is not identified. The identical CDR3 is also encoded by other nucleotide sequences in the sample. The table came from immunoSEQ multiplex PCR; TCRdb's copy has only in-frame clones and leaves some out. The profile shows approximately 150,000 clones, 70% to 90% of them singletons. Sample: peripheral blood, taken 28 days after the second AZD1222 dose. The chain carries TRBV5-1 and TRBJ1-3; D unresolved. This sequence originates from an adult who received the AZD1222 COVID-19 vaccine. CDR3 loop: CASSLVGYGNTIYF. The CDR3 coding sequence is TGCGCCAGCAGCTTGGTAGGGTATGGAAACACCATATATTTT.